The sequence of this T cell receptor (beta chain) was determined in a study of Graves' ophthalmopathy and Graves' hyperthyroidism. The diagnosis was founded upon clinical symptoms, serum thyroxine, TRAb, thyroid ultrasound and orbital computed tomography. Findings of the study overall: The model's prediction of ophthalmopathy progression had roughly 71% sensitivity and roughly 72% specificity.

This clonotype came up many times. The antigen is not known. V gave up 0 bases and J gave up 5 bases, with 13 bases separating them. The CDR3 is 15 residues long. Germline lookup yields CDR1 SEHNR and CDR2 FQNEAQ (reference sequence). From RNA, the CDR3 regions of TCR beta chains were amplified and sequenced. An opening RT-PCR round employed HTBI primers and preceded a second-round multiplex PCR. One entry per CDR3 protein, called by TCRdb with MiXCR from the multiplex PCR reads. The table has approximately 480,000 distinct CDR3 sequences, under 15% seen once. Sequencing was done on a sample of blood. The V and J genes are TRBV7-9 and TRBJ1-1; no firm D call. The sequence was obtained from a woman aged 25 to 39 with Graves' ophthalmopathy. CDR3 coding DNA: TGTGCCAGCAGCTTAGCCGCCGCGGGCGGAACTGAAGCTTTCTTT. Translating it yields CASSLAAAGGTEAFF.